This entry concerns a single T cell receptor beta chain. Its specificity is unknown. The repertoire was sequenced with immunoSEQ multiplex PCR; TCRdb's copy has only in-frame clones and lacks some. Here the sample spans about 120,000 clones, 80% to 90% being singletons. These data are taken from a study of T cell responses to AZD1222 COVID-19 vaccine. Study-wide findings and caveats: Reports indicate that nearly half of spike-specific TCRs are directed at unmutated variant regions. Spike-specific TCR breadth and depth rose after two AZD1222 doses. It should be noted that donors were predominantly white British and more often female, and clonal diversity was possibly underestimated. At 160-218 and 743-854, vaccine-associated CD4 TCRs were dominant, and they spanned spike.

The CDR3 totals 19 residues. Germline V gene sequence: CDR1 MGHRA, CDR2 YSYEKL. Trimming left V 1 base short and J 3 bases short, with 19 bases between. The V and J genes are TRBV4-1 and TRBJ1-6; D uncertain. The starting material was peripheral blood, obtained on day 0 of AZD1222 vaccination. This clonotype was sampled from an adult in good health. CDR3 coding DNA: TGCGCCAGCAGCCAAGCGGGATGGGAGGCGGCTTACTATAATTCACCCCTCCACTTT. This encodes CASSQAGWEAAYYNSPLHF.